These 24 T cell receptor beta chains came from one sample sequenced in a study of T-cell memory formation after mild COVID-19. TCRdb recomputed calls from the 5' RACE reads with MiXCR, one row per CDR3 protein. The sample has almost 35,000 distinct CDR3 sequences; around 7.7% are singletons. Sequenced: PBMCs or a T cell subset sorted from them (not recorded which). The receptors were gathered from a man in his late teens or twenties who had mild COVID-19 (a few samples of this study predate the infection). Cell type and time point are not known.

This clonotype was recorded many times. This chain uses TRBV5-1 with TRBJ2-6, with D perhaps TRBD2 (5 bases). Germline lookup yields CDR1 SGHRS and CDR2 YFSETQ. The germline V and J ends were trimmed by 2 bases and 3 bases, with 6 bases remaining between them. CDR3 size: 14 residues. CDR3 protein: CASSLRDGANVLTF. The CDR3 region has the DNA TGCGCCAGCAGCTTACGGGATGGGGCCAACGTCCTGACTTTC.

This clonotype was observed many times. The genes are TRBV20-1 and TRBJ2-7; TRBD2 aligns across 13 bases. The CDR3 totals 16 residues. The germline CDR1 and CDR2 sequences are DFQATT and SNEGSKA (reference sequence). Trimming took 5 bases from V and 4 from J; bases not matched to a gene: 11. The CDR3 region is CSARGGGLAGAYEQYV. Written as DNA, the CDR3 is TGCAGTGCTCGAGGGGGCGGACTAGCGGGGGCGTACGAGCAGTACGTC.

The chain is built from TRBV5-1 and TRBJ2-7; D is unclear. CDR3 length: 14 amino acids. Trimming cost V 8 bases and J 3 bases, with 18 bases left between them. Germline lookup yields CDR1 SGHRS and CDR2 YFSETQ. Here the CDR3 reads CASAGNEALYEQYF. The CDR3 DNA is TGCGCCAGTGCAGGAAACGAGGCGCTCTACGAGCAGTACTTC.

The rearrangement links TRBV2 to TRBJ2-5; 7 nucleotides align to TRBD2. The CDR3 is 14 amino acids. Losses at the gene ends were 4 bases for V and 5 bases for J; bases not matched to a gene: 7. Per germline, CDR1 SNHLY and CDR2 FYNNEI. CDR3 loop: CASSVTAGEETQYF. CDR3 in DNA: TGTGCCAGCAGTGTGACGGCGGGGGAGGAGACCCAGTACTTC.

The chain couples TRBV7-8 to TRBJ2-4, with D unclear. There are 17 residues in the CDR3. Germline V gene sequence: CDR1 SGHVS, CDR2 FQNEAQ. V lost 1 base, J lost 0 bases, and 13 bases lay in between. The CDR3 DNA reads as TGTGCCAGCAGCTTAGTTCGGGCAAATATAGCCAAAAACATTCAGTACTTC. Translation gives CASSLVRANIAKNIQYF.

This clonotype was recorded at least ten times. CDR3 bases: TGTGCCAGCAGCCAAGGATGGGGCCGGGGGGAGACCCAGTACTTC. Protein sequence: CASSQGWGRGETQYF. The V gene is TRBV3-1, the J gene TRBJ2-5; a weak D match, TRBD2 (6 bases). Looked up from germline, CDR1 is LGHDT and CDR2 is YNNKEL (reference sequence). V lost 1 base to trimming and J lost 5 bases, with 14 bases between them. The CDR3 runs 15 residues.

This clonotype was counted at least ten times. The V and J genes are TRBV15 and TRBJ2-3, with 10 bases fitting TRBD2. CDR3 length equals 19 residues. Germline V CDR1 and CDR2: LNHNV, YYDKDF (reference sequence). The junction had 9 bases not matched to a gene; V was cut back by 0 bases and J by 0 bases. DNA of the CDR3: TGTGCCACCAGCAGAGATCATTCTAGCGGGGGCTCTAGCACAGATACGCAGTATTTT. It specifies CATSRDHSSGGSSTDTQYF.

This clonotype was seen ten or more times. The chain combines TRBV5-6 with TRBJ1-4, with 9 positions matching TRBD1. The CDR3 contains 15 residues. CDR1 SGHDT and CDR2 YYEEEE come from the germline V gene. The V gene end was trimmed by 4 bases and the J gene end by 6 bases; junction bases not matched to a gene: 7. The CDR3 DNA reads TGTGCCAGCAGCCCAGGGACAGGGACGGATGAAAAACTGTTTTTT. This gives the protein CASSPGTGTDEKLFF.

This clonotype was counted ten times or more. The chain recombines TRBV5-1 with TRBJ2-6; D gene uncertain. CDR1 and CDR2 (germline): SGHRS, YFSETQ. The CDR3 totals 14 residues. Trimming stripped 2 bases from V and 0 bases from J, with 3 bases between. The DNA of the CDR3 is TGCGCCAGCAGCTTCTTCTCTGGGGCCAACGTCCTGACTTTC. Its translation is CASSFFSGANVLTF.

In its sample, this clonotype was seen many times. The rearrangement links TRBV9 to TRBJ2-3; 9 bases line up with TRBD2. The junction had 11 bases not matched to a gene; V was cut back by 4 bases and J by 2 bases. Germline V lookup: CDR1 SGDLS, CDR2 YYNGEE. The CDR3 sequence is 17 residues long. The CDR3, as DNA: TGTGCCAGCAGCCCCCGTGGTAGCGGGGGACCCACAGATACGCAGTATTTT. Translated: CASSPRGSGGPTDTQYF.

Ten or more counts support this clonotype. The chain is built from TRBV4-1 and TRBJ1-5; D is ambiguous. This CDR3 comprises 15 residues. V gave up 5 bases and J gave up 5 bases, with 16 bases separating them. The V gene's germline CDR1 is MGHRA and CDR2 YSYEKL. CDR3 in amino acids: CASSYQGGRDQPQHF. CDR3 nucleotide sequence: TGCGCCAGCAGCTATCAAGGAGGGAGGGATCAGCCCCAGCATTTT.

This clonotype was detected many times. The genes are TRBV12-3 or TRBV12-4 and TRBJ2-3; D might be TRBD1 (6 bases). This CDR3 comprises 15 residues. The V end lost 6 bases, the J end lost 1 base, and 14 bases lay between the germline ends. The CDR3, as DNA: TGTGCCAGCAGGTCTACAGGGTTGGGCACAGATACGCAGTATTTT. This codes for CASRSTGLGTDTQYF.

This clonotype was seen many times. V gene TRBV9 combines with J gene TRBJ2-5; D is uncertain. The CDR3 is made up of 14 amino acids. The ends were cut back, 0 bases at V and 4 bases at J, with 10 bases in the middle. From germline, CDR1 is SGDLS and CDR2 YYNGEE. CDR3 DNA sequence: TGTGCCAGCAGCGTAGTATCTCAAGGAGAGACCCAGTACTTC. It codes for CASSVVSQGETQYF.

Ten or more counts support this clonotype. This chain joins TRBV5-1 and TRBJ2-2; 9 nucleotides align to TRBD1. The CDR3 consists of 15 residues. Germline-derived CDR1 and CDR2 are SGHRS and YFSETQ. V lost 4 bases and J lost 4; bases outside the gene matches: 5. As DNA, the CDR3 is TGCGCCAGCAGCCCGGACAGGGGTATCACCGGGGAGCTGTTTTTT. Protein sequence: CASSPDRGITGELFF.

This clonotype was observed at least ten times. This chain joins TRBV7-9 and TRBJ1-5; no definite D call. Per germline, CDR1 SEHNR and CDR2 FQNEAQ (reference sequence). Trimming stripped 5 bases from V and 6 bases from J, with 8 bases between. This CDR3 is built from 12 residues. In DNA form, the CDR3 reads TGTGCCAGCAGCCCCTCGCCTCAGCCCCAGCATTTT. This sequence encodes CASSPSPQPQHF.

This clonotype has a count of ten or more. V is TRBV29-1 and J is TRBJ2-1; D possibly matches TRBD1 or TRBD2 (5 bases each). This CDR3 has 14 residues. V lost 7 bases and J 1 base, leaving 14 bases between the germline ends. Germline V lookup: CDR1 SQVTM, CDR2 ANQGSEA. For the CDR3, the DNA is TGCAGCGGAACCGGGACCCCGTCCTACAATGAGCAGTTCTTC. Protein sequence: CSGTGTPSYNEQFF.

This clonotype was counted ten times or more. This chain uses TRBV28 with TRBJ2-1; 15 nucleotides line up with TRBD2. CDR1 MDHEN and CDR2 SYDVKM come from the germline V gene. The CDR3 sequence is 15 residues long. The junction had 3 bases not matched to a gene; V was cut back by 11 bases and J by 1 base. The CDR3 loop reads CAGLAGGRSYNEQFF. Here the CDR3 DNA reads TGTGCCGGACTAGCGGGGGGGAGATCCTACAATGAGCAGTTCTTC.

This chain links TRBV7-2 with TRBJ2-5, with a tentative D call TRBD2 (5 bases). With 5 bases removed from V and 5 bases from J, the gap between germline ends came to 12 bases. Germline V CDR1 and CDR2: SGHTA, FQGNSA. The CDR3 covers 13 residues. The DNA of the CDR3 is TGTGCCAGCAGCCCTGGAGGTGGGGAGACCCAGTACTTC. Translated: CASSPGGGETQYF. Using reference TRBV7-2 and TRBJ2-5 for the parts outside the CDR3, the full variable domain is GAGVSQSPSNKVTEKGKDVELRCDPISGHTALYWYRQSLGQGLEFLIYFQGNSAPDKSGLPSDRFSAERTGGSVSTLTIQRTQQEDSAVYLCASSPGGGETQYFGPGTRLLVL.

This clonotype was counted ten times or more. V and J are TRBV5-5 and TRBJ1-4, with unresolved D. Trimming shortened V by 1 base and J by 0 bases, and 4 bases separated the two germline ends. This CDR3 contains 14 residues. From germline, CDR1 is SGHKS and CDR2 YYEKEE (reference sequence). The CDR3 is CASSLYTTNEKLFF. The CDR3 DNA sequence: TGTGCCAGCAGCTTGTATACAACTAATGAAAAACTGTTTTTT. Variable domain in full (rest from reference TRBV5-5 and TRBJ1-4): DAGVTQSPTHLIKTRGQQVTLRCSPISGHKSVSWYQQVLGQGPQFIFQYYEKEERGRGNFPDRFSARQFPNYSSELNVNALLLGDSALYLCASSLYTTNEKLFFGSGTQLSVL.

At least ten counts were recorded for this clonotype. The chain recombines TRBV11-2 with TRBJ2-3; 9 bases are shared with TRBD2. This CDR3 is 14 amino acids long. Per the germline V gene, CDR1 is SGHAT and CDR2 is FQNNGV. V shed 5 bases, J shed 5 bases, and the junction held 5 bases outside the gene matches. The CDR3 nucleotides read TGTGCCAGCAGCGGCGGGGGGGCCAGAGATACGCAGTATTTT. As protein: CASSGGGARDTQYF. The full variable domain, rest sourced from reference TRBV11-2 and TRBJ2-3, is EAGVAQSPRYKIIEKRQSVAFWCNPISGHATLYWYQQILGQGPKLLIQFQNNGVVDDSQLPKDRFSAERLKGVDSTLKIQPAKLEDSAVYLCASSGGGARDTQYFGPGTRLTVL.

By share of the sample, this clonotype is medium-sized. The J gene is TRBJ2-5, the V gene TRBV7-2, with D possibly called TRBD1 or TRBD2 (6 bases each). The CDR3 spans 15 residues. The V end was cut by 1 base, the J end by 1 base, with 10 bases between. CDR1 SGHTA and CDR2 FQGNSA come from the germline V gene. The DNA of the CDR3 is TGTGCCAGCAGCTTAGGTGGGGGGCCCCAAGAGACCCAGTACTTC. As protein: CASSLGGGPQETQYF.

This clonotype was recorded at least ten times. The CDR3 loop reads CASTVNLGLSDYGYTF. The CDR3 bases are TGTGCCAGCACAGTAAATTTGGGGCTCTCGGACTATGGCTACACCTTC. The chain recombines TRBV7-2 with TRBJ1-2, with D maybe TRBD1 (5 bases). Trimming stripped 7 bases from V and 3 bases from J, with 21 bases between. This CDR3 is 16 amino acids long. The germline V gene has CDR1 SGHTA and CDR2 FQGNSA.

This clonotype has at least ten counts. The V and J genes are TRBV7-2 and TRBJ2-3; maybe TRBD2 (7 bases). With 8 bases removed from V and 0 bases from J, the gap between germline ends came to 12 bases. CDR1 is SGHTA and CDR2 is FQGNSA in the germline V gene. The CDR3 has 14 residues. DNA for the CDR3: TGTGCCAGCGGCCGGGGGGCCAGCACAGATACGCAGTATTTT. It codes for CASGRGASTDTQYF.

This chain uses TRBV6-2 or TRBV6-3 with TRBJ2-5; 11 bases align to TRBD2. The germline V gene encodes CDR1 MNHEY and CDR2 SVGEGT. This CDR3 is 16 amino acids long. Trimming removed 6 bases from V and 3 bases from J; junction bases left unmatched: 9. CDR3 residues: CASSTYSGGDKETQYF. The CDR3 DNA is TGTGCCAGCAGCACCTATAGCGGGGGGGACAAAGAGACCCAGTACTTC.